This TCR beta chain was documented in a study of beta chain features in type 1 diabetes. Study outcomes and limitations: Patients with type 1 diabetes carried fewer insertions and had more deletions at their VDJ junctions. Across all four CD4+ subsets, people with type 1 diabetes showed modestly shorter TCRB CDR3s. PCR could preferentially amplify shorter templates, alike in patients and controls.

This CDR3 comprises 13 residues. Germline V lookup: CDR1 KGHSH, CDR2 LQKENI. Trimming took 6 bases from V and 8 from J; bases not matched to a gene: 7. Investigators reverse transcribed all isolated RNA, so they sequenced expressed TCRB transcripts. TCRdb keeps only in-frame clones here, not all; method: immunoSEQ multiplex PCR. The sample yields 600,000 to 700,000 clones, about an eighth seen once. To note about this clone: Its antigen is undetermined.

Using CD45RO/CCR7/CD25/CD127/CD95/CD27, CD4+ naive, central memory, regulatory and stem cell-like memory cells were sorted. Sorted populations all exceeded 95% purity. This receptor was taken from a man aged 25 to 45 with type 1 diabetes. Input material: naive CD4+ T cells from blood. This sequence joins TRBV18 and TRBJ1-2, with 9 bases identical to TRBD1. CDR3 coding DNA: TGTGCCAGCTCCTGGACAGGGGCGGACGGCTACACCTTC. Protein: CASSWTGADGYTF.